The 14 T cell receptor beta chains reported below all come from one sample, sequenced in a study of blood T cell repertoires in COVID-19. Method: immunoSEQ multiplex PCR; TCRdb's copy keeps in-frame clones and lacks some. The data show around 88,000 clones, around 80% seen once. The sequenced sample consisted of peripheral blood. The receptors were gathered from a man between 50 and 59 years old who had recovered from COVID-19.

The genes are TRBV9 and TRBJ2-1; 9 bases are a match to TRBD1. The trim removed 3 bases at V and 3 bases at J, leaving 7 bases unmatched. Germline V lookup: CDR1 SGDLS, CDR2 YYNGEE. This CDR3 is built from 16 residues. The CDR3 nucleotides are TGTGCCAGCAGCGAATCCGGGACAGGGAGCTACAATGAGCAGTTCTTC. This codes for CASSESGTGSYNEQFF.

This chain links TRBV12-5 with TRBJ2-7; no clear D gene. The V and J ends lost 3 bases and 6 bases respectively, with 6 bases between them. This CDR3 has 11 residues. Germline V gives CDR1 LGHNT, CDR2 FRNRAP. Written as DNA, the CDR3 is TGTGCTAGTGGTTTTTCTCTCGAGCAGTACTTC. Translation: CASGFSLEQYF.

J is TRBJ2-1 and V is TRBV5-4; D gene uncertain. The germline gives CDR1 SGHNT, CDR2 YYREEE (reference sequence). The CDR3 has 16 residues. Trimming shortened V by 4 bases and J by 0 bases, and 14 bases separated the two germline ends. CDR3 protein: CASSLQTSLSYNEQFF. The DNA of the CDR3 is TGTGCCAGCAGCCTCCAGACTTCTCTCTCCTACAATGAGCAGTTCTTC.

V gene TRBV6-1 combines with J gene TRBJ2-6; D gene unclear. In germline, CDR1 is MNHNS, CDR2 SASEGT. V was trimmed by 3 bases and J by 1 base, leaving 7 bases between them. This CDR3 contains 15 residues. CDR3 sequence reads: CASSEQASGANVLTF. In DNA, the CDR3 is TGTGCCAGCAGTGAGCAGGCTTCTGGGGCCAACGTCCTGACTTTC.

The V call is TRBV20-1, the J call TRBJ2-3, with 9 bases fitting TRBD2. The germline gives CDR1 DFQATT, CDR2 SNEGSKA (reference sequence). The V gene end was trimmed by 3 bases and the J gene end by 3 bases; junction bases not matched to a gene: 1. CDR3 length: 13 residues. This chain's CDR3 is CSASAGGTDTQYF. CDR3 nucleotide sequence: TGCAGTGCTAGTGCGGGAGGGACAGATACGCAGTATTTT.

J is TRBJ2-2 and V is TRBV7-9; D is uncertain. The V and J ends lost 8 bases and 2 bases respectively, with 9 bases between them. The CDR3 sequence is 13 residues long. CDR1 SEHNR and CDR2 FQNEAQ come from the germline V gene (reference sequence). CDR3 in amino acids: CASGQTNTGELFF. The CDR3 region has the DNA TGTGCCAGCGGCCAGACTAACACCGGGGAGCTGTTTTTT. The full variable domain, rest sourced from reference TRBV7-9 and TRBJ2-2, is DTGVSQNPRHKITKRGQNVTFRCDPISEHNRLYWYRQTLGQGPEFLTYFQNEAQLEKSRLLSDRFSAERPKGSFSTLEIQRTEQGDSAMYLCASGQTNTGELFFGEGSRLTVL.

The chain is built from TRBV5-6 and TRBJ2-1; a weak D match, TRBD2 (6 bases). The CDR3 covers 16 residues. Germline V lookup: CDR1 SGHDT, CDR2 YYEEEE. V dropped 4 bases and J dropped 3 bases, with 17 bases sitting between them. The CDR3 DNA is TGTGCCAGCAGCCACACCACTAGCACTCTCTACAATGAGCAGTTCTTC. Residues: CASSHTTSTLYNEQFF.

This sequence joins TRBV24-1 and TRBJ2-5; D is uncertain. The CDR3 consists of 11 residues. From germline, CDR1 is KGHDR and CDR2 SFDVKD. V was trimmed by 1 base and J by 6 bases, leaving 2 bases between them. The CDR3 DNA is TGTGCCACCAGTGATTTTAAGACCCAGTACTTC. Translated, it gives CATSDFKTQYF.

The chain employs TRBV18 and TRBJ2-1; unclear D gene. The germline gives CDR1 KGHSH, CDR2 LQKENI. The CDR3 is made up of 12 amino acids. Trimming took off 3 bases at V and 9 bases at J, with 9 bases between the two ends. The CDR3 spells CASSPAVGEQFF. DNA for the CDR3: TGTGCCAGCTCACCGGCTGTTGGTGAGCAGTTCTTC.

This rearrangement joins TRBV10-3 to TRBJ2-5; 11 positions agree with TRBD2. J was trimmed by 4 bases and V by 3 bases; bases with no gene match: 10. Germline CDR1 and CDR2: ENHRY and SYGVKD. CDR3 length: 17 amino acids. CDR3 DNA sequence: TGTGCCATCAGTGACGGGAATAGCGGGGGGGCCGGAGAGACCCAGTACTTC. This gives the protein CAISDGNSGGAGETQYF.

The chain is built from TRBV7-2 and TRBJ2-1, with TRBD2 as a possible D gene (5 bases). V lost 7 bases and J lost 5, with 18 bases in between. This CDR3 has 15 amino acids. Germline V gives CDR1 SGHTA, CDR2 FQGNSA. The CDR3 here is CASTVGVGRNNEQFF. The DNA for the CDR3 is TGTGCCAGCACCGTCGGGGTGGGCCGAAACAATGAGCAGTTCTTC.

This chain uses TRBV5-4 with TRBJ2-6; no clear D. V lost 4 bases to trimming and J lost 1 base, with 12 bases between them. The CDR3 totals 16 residues. Germline V CDR1 and CDR2: SGHNT, YYREEE (reference sequence). The CDR3 nucleotides are TGTGCCAGCAGCCCAGTGTGGCAATCTGGGGCCAACGTCCTGACTTTC. Its protein product is CASSPVWQSGANVLTF.

The count of this clone is one. The V and J genes are TRBV9 and TRBJ1-2; D is uncertain. The length of the CDR3 is 14 residues. V dropped 4 bases and J dropped 5 bases, with 15 bases sitting between them. Per germline, CDR1 SGDLS and CDR2 YYNGEE. The CDR3 here is CASSSSSTIYGYTF. The CDR3, as DNA: TGTGCCAGCAGCTCCTCCTCGACAATATATGGCTACACCTTC.

The chain couples TRBV5-4 to TRBJ1-1; tentatively, D is TRBD1 (5 bases). Deletions cut 0 bases from V and 2 bases from J, with 11 bases between. Germline loops: CDR1 SGHNT, CDR2 YYREEE (reference sequence). The CDR3 spans 15 residues. The CDR3 reads CASSLVPDINTEAFF. The CDR3 DNA reads TGTGCCAGCAGCTTGGTACCGGACATAAACACTGAAGCTTTCTTT.